This T cell receptor (beta chain) was sequenced in a study of cytomegalovirus exposure and HLA in healthy donors. V lost 0 bases to trimming and J lost 7 bases; unmatched junction nucleotides: 7. This CDR3 is built from 16 residues. Germline V gene sequence: CDR1 SGHTA, CDR2 FQGNSA. PCR was performed using 60 Vbeta and 13 Jbeta primers. The assay was immunoSEQ multiplex PCR, and TCRdb's table has in-frame clones only and misses some. The profile shows 75,000 to 95,000 clones, about nine tenths of them singletons. Study conclusions and caveats: Specific recognition of CMV antigens was confirmed in vitro for a few chains (all CMV-associated).

With respect to this clone: Its antigen is unidentified.

This sequence was found in a man aged 18 to 29 in good health and CMV-seronegative. The gene calls are TRBV7-2 and TRBJ1-2, with TRBD1 matching over 11 bases. Source material: PBMCs. CDR3 amino acids: CASSLAKGQGVVGYTF. CDR3 nucleotide sequence: TGTGCCAGCAGCTTAGCGAAGGGACAGGGGGTAGTTGGCTACACCTTC.